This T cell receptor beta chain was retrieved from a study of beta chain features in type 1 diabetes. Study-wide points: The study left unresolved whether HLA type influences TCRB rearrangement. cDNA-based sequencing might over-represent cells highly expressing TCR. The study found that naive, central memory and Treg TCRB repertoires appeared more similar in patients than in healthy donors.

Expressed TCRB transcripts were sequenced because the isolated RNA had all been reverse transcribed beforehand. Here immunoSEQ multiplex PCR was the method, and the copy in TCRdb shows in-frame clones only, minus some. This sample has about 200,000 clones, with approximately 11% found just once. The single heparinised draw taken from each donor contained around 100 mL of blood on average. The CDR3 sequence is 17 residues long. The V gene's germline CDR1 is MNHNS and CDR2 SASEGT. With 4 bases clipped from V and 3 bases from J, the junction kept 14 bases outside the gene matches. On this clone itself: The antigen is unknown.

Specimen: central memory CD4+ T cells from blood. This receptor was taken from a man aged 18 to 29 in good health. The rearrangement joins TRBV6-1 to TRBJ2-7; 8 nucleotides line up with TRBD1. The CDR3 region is CASSVPDREYLGYEQYF. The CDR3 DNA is TGTGCCAGCAGTGTCCCGGACAGGGAATACCTAGGCTACGAGCAGTACTTC.